Below are 29 T cell receptor beta chains sequenced from a single sample in a study of blood T cell repertoires in COVID-19. The data were produced by immunoSEQ multiplex PCR, yet TCRdb's version contains in-frame clones alone and is incomplete. The sample shows about 74,000 clones, almost 85% of them seen only once. The specimen was peripheral blood. The receptors stem from a man aged 50 to 59 with active COVID-19.

This clone was observed a few times. V gene TRBV29-1 combines with J gene TRBJ1-1; 7 bases match TRBD1. The CDR3 contains 13 residues. Germline CDR1 reads SQVTM; CDR2 reads ANQGSEA. V shed 3 bases and J 11 bases; nucleotides not matched to a gene: 12. In DNA form, the CDR3 reads TGCAGCGTTGAGGCGATACCCGACAGGGAGGCTTTCTTT. Encoded protein: CSVEAIPDREAFF.

The CDR3 loop reads CASSLGSPSEQFF. The CDR3 nucleotides read TGTGCCAGCAGCTTAGGATCGCCGAGTGAGCAGTTCTTC. V is TRBV7-9 and J is TRBJ2-1; D is undetermined. V lost 1 base, J lost 9 bases, and 10 bases lay in between. The CDR3 length is 13 residues. In germline, CDR1 is SEHNR, CDR2 FQNEAQ (reference sequence).

The V call is TRBV5-6, the J call TRBJ2-7; possibly TRBD2 for D (5 bases). V was shortened by 4 bases and J by 1 base, with 15 bases between the two germline ends. The CDR3 totals 15 residues. CDR1 SGHDT and CDR2 YYEEEE come from the germline V gene. This CDR3 reads CASSPRGSLSYEQYF. The CDR3 coding sequence is TGTGCCAGCAGCCCCCGGGGTAGCCTGTCCTACGAGCAGTACTTC.

The rearrangement uses TRBV5-1 and TRBJ1-5, with D unresolved. Trimming removed 0 bases at V and 2 bases at J, with 6 bases between. Per germline, CDR1 SGHRS and CDR2 YFSETQ. The length of the CDR3 is 14 residues. The chain's CDR3 is CASSLVSGNQPQHF. The CDR3 DNA reads TGCGCCAGCAGCTTGGTGTCAGGCAATCAGCCCCAGCATTTT.

The gene calls are TRBV5-4 and TRBJ2-3, with 8 positions matching TRBD2. The germline CDR1 and CDR2 sequences are SGHNT and YYREEE (reference sequence). Trimming cost V 4 bases and J 6 bases; bases outside gene matches: 10. CDR3 length equals 15 residues. CDR3 bases: TGTGCCAGCAGCGCCGGGACTAGGCTCCTGGATACGCAGTATTTT. Its protein is CASSAGTRLLDTQYF.

There are a few counts of this clone. The rearrangement links TRBV6-6 to TRBJ2-7; D might be TRBD1 (7 bases). Germline V lookup: CDR1 MNHNY, CDR2 SVGAGI (reference sequence). The CDR3 is 14 amino acids. V lost 7 bases, J lost 7 bases, and 20 bases lay in between. Here the CDR3 reads CASIGSGGRREQYF. The DNA of the CDR3 is TGTGCCAGCATCGGGTCAGGGGGGAGGCGAGAGCAGTACTTC.

This clone was counted between two and nine times. V usage is TRBV7-9 and J usage is TRBJ2-3, with 9 positions matching TRBD2. V shed 5 bases, J shed 5 bases, and the junction held 17 bases outside the gene matches. The length of the CDR3 is 18 residues. Germline values: CDR1 SEHNR, CDR2 FQNEAQ (reference sequence). CDR3 in DNA: TGTGCCAGCAGCCCTAAAGTGCGGCTAGCGGGGCGTAGAGATACGCAGTATTTT. Translating gives CASSPKVRLAGRRDTQYF.

The V call is TRBV7-2, the J call TRBJ1-5; 7 bases agree with TRBD1. In germline, CDR1 is SGHTA, CDR2 FQGNSA. This CDR3 is built from 13 residues. The ends lost 5 bases at V and 7 bases at J; junction bases unmatched: 5. The CDR3 nucleotides are TGTGCCAGCAGCGGAACAGGGGCGCAGCCCCAGCATTTT. It is translated as CASSGTGAQPQHF. Full variable domain (missing parts from reference TRBV7-2 and TRBJ1-5): GAGVSQSPSNKVTEKGKDVELRCDPISGHTALYWYRQSLGQGLEFLIYFQGNSAPDKSGLPSDRFSAERTGGSVSTLTIQRTQQEDSAVYLCASSGTGAQPQHFGDGTRLSIL.

This sequence joins TRBV18 and TRBJ1-2, with 7 bases that match TRBD1. Germline CDR1 reads KGHSH; CDR2 reads LQKENI. The V and J ends lost 3 bases and 2 bases, in that order; junction bases with no gene match: 3. This CDR3 region has 14 residues. This CDR3 is CASSPGQANYGYTF. For the CDR3, the DNA is TGTGCCAGCTCACCCGGACAGGCGAACTATGGCTACACCTTC.

The chain is built from TRBV3-1 (or the pseudogene TRBV3-2) and TRBJ2-5; D may be TRBD1 (5 bases). V shed 5 bases and J shed 7 bases, with 17 bases lying between them. This CDR3 is built from 14 residues. Germline V lookup: CDR1 LGHDT, CDR2 YNNKEL (reference sequence). For the CDR3, the DNA is TGTGCCAGCAGCACTCACCAGGGCCCAAGGACCCAGTACTTC. This gives the protein CASSTHQGPRTQYF.

This chain links TRBV18 with TRBJ2-7, with D possibly matching TRBD1 (5 bases). CDR3 length equals 12 residues. The V end lost 5 bases, the J end lost 5 bases, and 10 bases lay between the germline ends. In germline, CDR1 is KGHSH, CDR2 LQKENI. CDR3 sequence reads: CASSSGKDEQYF. As DNA, the CDR3 is TGTGCCAGCTCATCAGGGAAAGACGAGCAGTACTTC.

This sequence joins TRBV5-1 and TRBJ2-4, with D perhaps matching TRBD2 (6 bases). This CDR3 spans 14 amino acids. Germline lookup yields CDR1 SGHRS and CDR2 YFSETQ. With 0 bases removed from V and 9 bases from J, the gap between germline ends came to 13 bases. CDR3 bases: TGCGCCAGCAGCTTGGGGCTGGAGACTAGCATTCAGTACTTC. It codes for CASSLGLETSIQYF.

V usage is TRBV3-1 (or the pseudogene TRBV3-2) and J usage is TRBJ2-7; the D is unclear. The length of the CDR3 is 12 residues. Trimming removed 5 bases at V and 4 bases at J, with 9 bases between. CDR1 is LGHDT and CDR2 is YNNKEL in the germline V gene (reference sequence). The CDR3 DNA reads as TGTGCCAGCAGCTACTCAGGATACGAGCAGTACTTC. Translating it yields CASSYSGYEQYF.

This clone has a single count. The chain couples TRBV30 to TRBJ2-3; TRBD2 matches 13 bases. V trimming: 5 bases; J trimming: 9 bases; junction bases outside the gene matches: 14. CDR3 length equals 16 residues. Germline assignment: CDR1 GTSNPN and CDR2 SVGIG (reference sequence). CDR3 DNA sequence: TGTGCCTGGCAACACCAAACTAGCGGGGGGGCGGGGACGCAGTATTTT. It translates to CAWQHQTSGGAGTQYF.

The rearrangement joins TRBV4-2 to TRBJ1-6; possible D gene TRBD1, 5 bases. Trimming shortened V by 4 bases and J by 9 bases, and 19 bases separated the two germline ends. Germline CDR1 is LGHNA and CDR2 is YNFKEQ. The CDR3 runs to 16 residues. The CDR3 DNA is TGTGCCAGCAGCCCAAAGGGCATTGGGGGGGGTTCACCCCTCCACTTT. Protein product: CASSPKGIGGGSPLHF.

This clone came up once. The chain is built from TRBV10-3 and TRBJ2-2, with D unclear. With 7 bases removed from V and 2 bases from J, the gap between germline ends came to 8 bases. Germline V gene sequence: CDR1 ENHRY, CDR2 SYGVKD. CDR3 size: 13 residues. The CDR3: CAINPDNTGELFF. For the CDR3, the DNA is TGTGCCATCAACCCAGATAACACCGGGGAGCTGTTTTTT.

This rearrangement joins TRBV27 to TRBJ2-7; D gene ambiguous. Germline CDR1 MNHEY, CDR2 SMNVEV (reference sequence). V lost 2 bases to trimming and J lost 5 bases, with 13 bases between them. This CDR3 spans 14 amino acids. The CDR3, as DNA: TGTGCCAGCAGTTTAGATAGAAATAAAAACGAGCAGTACTTC. Translating gives CASSLDRNKNEQYF.

Only a few counts were recorded for this clone. This chain uses TRBV2 with TRBJ1-5; D not certain. The V end lost 2 bases, the J end lost 5 bases, and 10 bases lay between the germline ends. CDR3 length equals 14 residues. Germline lookup yields CDR1 SNHLY and CDR2 FYNNEI. CDR3 amino acids: CASSETGMDQPQHF. The CDR3 DNA reads TGTGCCAGCAGTGAAACGGGGATGGATCAGCCCCAGCATTTT.

This clone has just one count. The CDR3 is CASSQGGGAYGYTF. For the CDR3, the DNA is TGTGCCAGCAGCCAAGGTGGGGGGGCTTATGGCTACACCTTC. The gene calls are TRBV14 and TRBJ1-2; perhaps TRBD1 as D (6 bases). V lost 1 base to trimming and J lost 5 bases, with 11 bases between them. The germline V gene encodes CDR1 SGHDN and CDR2 FVKESK. The CDR3 loop spans 14 amino acids.

This chain links TRBV2 with TRBJ2-7; D perhaps matches TRBD2 (7 bases). Deletions cut 9 bases from V and 4 bases from J, with 19 bases between. This CDR3 spans 14 amino acids. CDR1 and CDR2 (germline): SNHLY, FYNNEI. The CDR3 is CARGGGMSGYEQYF. The CDR3 DNA sequence: TGTGCCAGGGGAGGGGGTATGTCGGGGTACGAGCAGTACTTC.

The gene calls are TRBV24-1 and TRBJ1-2; 9 bases agree with TRBD1. There are 15 residues in the CDR3. The germline gives CDR1 KGHDR, CDR2 SFDVKD. Unmatched junction bases numbered 6, after V lost 4 bases and J lost 4 bases. The CDR3 here is CATSDHRGRGYGYTF. The CDR3 region has the DNA TGTGCCACCAGTGACCACAGGGGGCGAGGCTATGGCTACACCTTC.

The chain couples TRBV15 to TRBJ2-7; no definite D call. The CDR3 is made up of 15 amino acids. Germline V gene lookup returns CDR1 LNHNV and CDR2 YYDKDF (reference sequence). V was trimmed by 4 bases and J by 0 bases, leaving 13 bases between them. Here the CDR3 reads CATSTSLYSSYEQYF. DNA for the CDR3: TGTGCCACCAGCACGTCTCTCTATAGCTCCTACGAGCAGTACTTC.

The rearrangement uses TRBV18 and TRBJ1-2; TRBD1 might be the D (6 bases). The CDR3 is 14 residues long. The V gene lost 3 bases and the J gene lost 3 bases, with 11 bases spanning the gap. CDR1 is KGHSH, CDR2 LQKENI, per germline. The CDR3 DNA reads TGTGCCAGCTCACCCCCGGGGACATACTATGGCTACACCTTC. It codes for CASSPPGTYYGYTF.

This chain uses TRBV2 with TRBJ1-2; TRBD1 is a possible D gene (6 bases). Trimming took 4 bases from V and 5 from J, leaving 14 bases between them. Germline assignment: CDR1 SNHLY and CDR2 FYNNEI. The CDR3 covers 14 residues. The CDR3 DNA is TGTGCCAGCAGTGTAACGGGGGGGCTTTATGGCTACACCTTC. Protein: CASSVTGGLYGYTF.

The chain carries TRBV19 and TRBJ1-3; D is possibly TRBD1 (5 bases). CDR1 is LNHDA, CDR2 SQIVND, per germline (reference sequence). Trimming took off 2 bases at V and 0 bases at J, with 5 bases between the two ends. The CDR3 sequence is 14 residues long. The CDR3: CASSIRGSGNTIYF. CDR3 nucleotide sequence: TGTGCCAGTAGTATAAGGGGCTCTGGAAACACCATATATTTT.

The genes are TRBV2 and TRBJ2-7, with 8 bases matching TRBD2. The junction had 15 bases not matched to a gene; V was cut back by 7 bases and J by 7 bases. The CDR3 extends over 15 amino acids. The germline V gene encodes CDR1 SNHLY and CDR2 FYNNEI. For the CDR3, the DNA is TGTGCCAGCACCCGGGGGGGGCCGGGTCTCTTGGAGCAGTACTTC. It is translated as CASTRGGPGLLEQYF.

This rearrangement joins TRBV30 to TRBJ1-6; D uncertain. The CDR3 sequence is 15 residues long. V was pared by 4 bases and J by 0 bases, with 10 bases between. Germline CDR1 is GTSNPN and CDR2 is SVGIG (reference sequence). The CDR3 loop reads CAWTPLSSYNSPLHF. The CDR3 nucleotides read TGTGCCTGGACCCCGTTGAGCTCCTATAATTCACCCCTCCACTTT.

In this sample, this clone turned up once. J is TRBJ2-3 and V is TRBV5-8, with 11 nucleotides matching TRBD2. J gave up 4 bases and V 2 bases, and 0 bases lay outside the gene matches. Germline V gene data show CDR1 as SGHTS and CDR2 as YDEGEE. The CDR3 loop spans 14 amino acids. The CDR3 region has the DNA TGTGCCAGCAGCTTACTAGCGGGGGCAGATACGCAGTATTTT. This codes for CASSLLAGADTQYF.

The V gene is TRBV7-9, the J gene TRBJ2-6; no clear D. Germline assignment: CDR1 SEHNR and CDR2 FQNEAQ (reference sequence). There are 19 residues in the CDR3. V gave up 5 bases and J gave up 0 bases, with 20 bases separating them. The chain's CDR3 is CASSRFSGLLTSGANVLTF. In nucleotides, the CDR3 is TGTGCCAGCAGCCGATTCTCAGGCTTGCTTACCTCTGGGGCCAACGTCCTGACTTTC. Combining the CDR3 with reference TRBV7-9 and TRBJ2-6 gives the whole variable domain DTGVSQNPRHKITKRGQNVTFRCDPISEHNRLYWYRQTLGQGPEFLTYFQNEAQLEKSRLLSDRFSAERPKGSFSTLEIQRTEQGDSAMYLCASSRFSGLLTSGANVLTFGAGSRLTVL.